This T cell receptor beta chain emerged from a study of tumor-infiltrating lymphocytes in primary liver carcinoma. For the study at large: Measuring about 4 to 10 cm across, the tumors were staged as T1-T3 N0M0. Samples yielded about 3.65 to 7.13 million productive TCRbeta reads, similar across tissue types. Overall study findings and caveats: Tumor tissue displayed a significantly greater top-250-clone fraction than blood (p = 0.039).

This clonotype was seen a handful of times. The target antigen is unknown. The junction does not match germline at one end; this may be a read error. Unsorted bulk tissue (roughly 17-34 mg) underwent RNA and DNA co-extraction. The researchers produced TCR beta cDNA from around 0.5 ug total RNA with a constant-region primer. Investigators got TCR beta libraries out of three nested multiplex PCR rounds, done with slightly modified ARM-PCR. Running around 10 cycles apiece, the first two PCR rounds relied on TRBV1-TRBV30 forward primers together with a C-beta reverse primer. One entry per CDR3 protein results from TCRdb running MiXCR on the multiplex PCR reads. Of about 200,000 distinct CDR3 sequences detected, approximately 80% appear once; the ten largest clones hold 15% to 20%. CDR3 length: 15 residues. Germline CDR1 SGHAT, CDR2 FQNNGV.

The chain uses TRBV11-2 and TRBJ2-7, with TRBD1 matching over 9 bases. The TCR sequence derives from a man between 40 and 49 years old with primary liver carcinoma and hepatitis B virus infection. Sequencing input: tumor tissue from primary liver carcinoma. This CDR3 is CASSLRWTGEIEQYF. In nucleotides, the CDR3 is TGTGCCAGCAGCTTACGATGGACAGGGGAAATTGAGCAGTACTTT.